This TCR beta chain was found in a study of blood T cells in healthy people across ages. Study-level points and caveats: Long-lived and aged donors differed, with more naive CD4+ cells and higher diversity in the long-lived. Age advanced and TCR beta diversity per million T cells fell, roughly linearly. Observed TCR beta diversity showed a strong correlation with the percentage of naive T cells as measured by flow cytometry.

V was trimmed by 5 bases and J by 7 bases, leaving 14 bases between them. Germline V CDR1 and CDR2: MNHEY, SMNVEV (reference sequence). CDR3 length: 14 residues. Combining a sample-barcoded 5' primer with a J-beta primer mix, a second PCR ran for about 6 to 11 cycles. TCRdb recomputed calls from the 5' RACE reads with MiXCR, one row per CDR3 protein. The table includes hundreds of thousands of distinct CDR3 sequences, about 28% detected once. Turning to this clonotype: The antigen remains undetermined.

Separately, the same data were catalogued under a study of T cells of mothers and their children.

This sequence originates from a boy aged 2 to 10 in good health. The sequenced material came from blood. The V call is TRBV27, the J call TRBJ1-4; the D is unclear. DNA of the CDR3: TGTGCCAGCAGTCCGATCGGTGGTAGTGAAAAACTGTTTTTT. Translation: CASSPIGGSEKLFF.